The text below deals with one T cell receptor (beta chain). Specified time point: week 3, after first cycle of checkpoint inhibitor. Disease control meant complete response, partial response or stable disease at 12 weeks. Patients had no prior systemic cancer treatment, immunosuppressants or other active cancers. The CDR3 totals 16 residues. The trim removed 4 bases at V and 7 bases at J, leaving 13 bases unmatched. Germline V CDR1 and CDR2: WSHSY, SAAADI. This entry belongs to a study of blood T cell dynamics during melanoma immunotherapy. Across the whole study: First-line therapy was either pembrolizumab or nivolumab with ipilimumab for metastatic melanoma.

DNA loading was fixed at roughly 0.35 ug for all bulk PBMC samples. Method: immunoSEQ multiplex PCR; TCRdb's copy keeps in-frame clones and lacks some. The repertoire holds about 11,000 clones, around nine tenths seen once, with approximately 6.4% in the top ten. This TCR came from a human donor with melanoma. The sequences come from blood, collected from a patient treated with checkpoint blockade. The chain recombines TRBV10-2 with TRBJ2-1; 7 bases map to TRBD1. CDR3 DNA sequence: TGCGCCAGCAGTGGACGACAGGGCGCTGGAGGTAATGAGCAGTTCTTC. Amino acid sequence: CASSGRQGAGGNEQFF.